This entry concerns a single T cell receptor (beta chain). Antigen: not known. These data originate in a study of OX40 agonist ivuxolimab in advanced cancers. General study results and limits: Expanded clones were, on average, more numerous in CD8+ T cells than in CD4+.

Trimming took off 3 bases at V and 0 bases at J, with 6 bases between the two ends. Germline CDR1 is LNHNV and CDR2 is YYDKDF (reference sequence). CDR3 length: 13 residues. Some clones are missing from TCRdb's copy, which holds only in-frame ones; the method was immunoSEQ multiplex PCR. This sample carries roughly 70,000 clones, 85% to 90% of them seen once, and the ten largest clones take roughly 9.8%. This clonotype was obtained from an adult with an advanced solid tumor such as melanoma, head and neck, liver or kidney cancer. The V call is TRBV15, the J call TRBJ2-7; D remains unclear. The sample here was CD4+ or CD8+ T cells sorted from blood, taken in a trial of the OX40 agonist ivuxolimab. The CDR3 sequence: CATSSSSSYEQYF. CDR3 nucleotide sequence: TGTGCCACCAGCAGTTCAAGCTCCTACGAGCAGTACTTC.